This T cell receptor (beta chain) comes out of a study of radiotherapy plus CTLA-4 blockade in lung cancer. Chemo-refractory metastatic non-small-cell lung cancer patients received focal radiation with ipilimumab CTLA-4 blockade. Here immunoSEQ multiplex PCR was the method, and the copy in TCRdb shows in-frame clones only, minus some. The table includes tens of thousands of clones, roughly 85% detected once. The CDR3 is made up of 14 amino acids. Germline CDR1 and CDR2: SQVTM and ANQGSEA. Trimming took 4 bases from V and 14 from J, leaving 24 bases between them. This clone was seen more than once but under ten times. Antigen specificity is unknown. General study results and limits: Radiotherapy with ipilimumab was followed by blood expansion of tumor-derived clones.

Sequencing was performed on peripheral blood, taken from a patient treated with radiotherapy plus ipilimumab. The chain couples TRBV29-1 to TRBJ2-1; TRBD2 might be the D (8 bases). This receptor was identified in a human donor with non-small cell lung cancer that progressed on radiotherapy plus ipilimumab. The CDR3 DNA follows: TGCAGCGTTGCGAGGGACAGCCCAACTAGCGGCGAGTTCTTC. Amino acids: CSVARDSPTSGEFF.